The 14 T cell receptor beta chains in this list originate from one sample, sequenced in a study of response to subunit inactivated influenza vaccine. TCRdb recomputed calls from the RT-PCR reads with MiXCR, one row per CDR3 protein. The sample comprises about 500,000 distinct CDR3 sequences, 7.2% of which are singletons, and approximately 14% rests with the top ten. The specimen was PBMCs from blood, collected roughly 24 months after vaccination. Receptors were obtained from a man between 50 and 69 years old who received an inactivated influenza vaccine.

The chain combines TRBV10-3 with TRBJ2-3; weak D call: TRBD1 (5 bases). Trimming removed 4 bases at V and 4 bases at J, with 12 bases between. Germline V gene data show CDR1 as ENHRY and CDR2 as SYGVKD. The CDR3 totals 14 residues. Here the CDR3 DNA reads TGTGCCATCAGTGTGTGGGGCGTCTCAGATACGCAGTATTTT. Translating gives CAISVWGVSDTQYF.

The genes are TRBV7-6 and TRBJ2-7; D not certain. This CDR3 is 14 amino acids long. V was shortened by 5 bases and J by 7 bases, with 18 bases between the two germline ends. Germline CDR1 is SGHVS and CDR2 is FNYEAQ. CDR3 nucleotide sequence: TGTGCCAGCAGCCCCACCGGACCCATCGGGGAGCAGTACTTC. This codes for CASSPTGPIGEQYF.

This clonotype was observed a handful of times. The chain joins TRBV7-9 to TRBJ1-2; tentatively, D is TRBD1 (5 bases). Trimming took 4 bases from V and 8 from J, leaving 17 bases between them. Germline V gene data show CDR1 as SEHNR and CDR2 as FQNEAQ (reference sequence). The CDR3 totals 14 residues. The CDR3 here is CASSWSGPGRGYTF. CDR3 bases: TGTGCCAGCAGCTGGTCCGGGCCAGGGAGAGGCTACACCTTC.

The sample holds a few counts of this clonotype. The CDR3 DNA reads as TGCAGTGCTAGAGATAGGAGTGAAAAACTGTTTTTT. This translates into CSARDRSEKLFF. The chain carries TRBV20-1 and TRBJ1-4; D not certain. V lost 0 bases, J lost 7 bases, and 6 bases lay in between. Germline values: CDR1 DFQATT, CDR2 SNEGSKA (reference sequence). This CDR3 is 12 amino acids long.

A few counts support this clonotype. The rearrangement links TRBV7-2 to TRBJ1-4; D might be TRBD1 (5 bases). The CDR3 length is 14 residues. V gave up 1 base and J gave up 10 bases, with 13 bases separating them. Germline assignment: CDR1 SGHTA and CDR2 FQGNSA. CDR3 protein: CASSLDVAGRKLFF. CDR3 DNA sequence: TGTGCCAGCAGCTTAGATGTCGCAGGGCGAAAACTGTTTTTT.

This clonotype turned up a few times. CDR3 coding DNA: TGTGCCAGCAGCGGACCGCTTCTTGGGACCCGCGGCACAGATACGCAGTATTTT. It encodes CASSGPLLGTRGTDTQYF. This rearrangement joins TRBV6-2 or TRBV6-3 to TRBJ2-3; D is perhaps TRBD1 or TRBD2 (5 bases each). CDR3 size: 18 residues. Germline V gene sequence: CDR1 MNHEY, CDR2 SVGEGT. V was shortened by 6 bases and J by 1 base, with 23 bases between the two germline ends.

The CDR3 protein is CASRRTSGISYEQYF. CDR3 DNA sequence: TGTGCCAGCAGAAGGACTAGCGGGATCTCCTACGAGCAGTACTTC. The rearrangement joins TRBV7-7 to TRBJ2-7, with 12 bases lining up with TRBD2. CDR1 is SSHAT, CDR2 FNYEAQ, per germline (reference sequence). Germline trimming cut 6 bases from V and 0 bases from J; bases unmatched to any gene: 3. This CDR3 is built from 15 residues.

This clonotype was seen repeatedly, ten times or more. This chain connects TRBV29-1 to TRBJ2-5; D is perhaps TRBD2 (5 bases). CDR1 and CDR2 (germline): SQVTM, ANQGSEA. The CDR3 has 12 amino acids. V was cut by 7 bases and J by 2 bases, with 11 bases left in between. The CDR3 sequence: CSGRLSQETQYF. The DNA for the CDR3 is TGCAGCGGAAGACTATCGCAAGAGACCCAGTACTTC.

This clonotype was picked up many times. CDR3 region: CASSLDWGTPSQETQYF. In DNA form, the CDR3 reads TGTGCCAGCAGCTTAGACTGGGGGACTCCATCCCAAGAGACCCAGTACTTC. The chain is built from TRBV7-2 and TRBJ2-5; D might be TRBD2 (6 bases). This CDR3 region has 17 residues. Trimming stripped 1 base from V and 1 base from J, with 16 bases between. Germline V lookup: CDR1 SGHTA, CDR2 FQGNSA.

This clonotype was detected a few times. V gene TRBV28 combines with J gene TRBJ2-1, with D possibly TRBD2 on 5 matching bases. The CDR3 length is 13 residues. Germline CDR1 MDHEN, CDR2 SYDVKM. V lost 6 bases and J 8 bases, leaving 14 bases between the germline ends. This chain's CDR3 is CASSSWESYEQFF. The CDR3 nucleotides read TGTGCCAGCAGCTCCTGGGAGTCTTATGAGCAGTTCTTC.

This clonotype appeared a few times. The V call is TRBV12-3 or TRBV12-4, the J call TRBJ1-1; 7 positions agree with TRBD1. The V and J ends lost 5 bases and 4 bases, in that order; junction bases with no gene match: 10. The CDR3 has 15 residues. Here the CDR3 DNA reads TGTGCCAGCAGTGCCTTACTCAGGGGGGGCACTGAAGCTTTCTTT. Protein product: CASSALLRGGTEAFF.

This clonotype showed up just a few times. This rearrangement joins TRBV6-5 to TRBJ1-1; D is uncertain. CDR1 MNHEY and CDR2 SVGAGI come from the germline V gene. The ends were cut back, 0 bases at V and 0 bases at J, with 8 bases in the middle. This CDR3 spans 15 amino acids. The chain's CDR3 is CASSYSSGVNTEAFF. Written as DNA, the CDR3 is TGTGCCAGCAGTTACTCGAGTGGTGTGAACACTGAAGCTTTCTTT.

This clonotype was observed a few times. The chain couples TRBV20-1 to TRBJ2-7, with 11 bases matching TRBD1. V lost 0 bases, J lost 7 bases, and 11 bases stayed unmatched. The CDR3 spans 16 residues. CDR1 is DFQATT and CDR2 is SNEGSKA in the germline V gene (reference sequence). The CDR3 DNA sequence: TGCAGTGCTAGAGATCCCGGGACAGGGGGGCCCGGTGAGCAGTACTTC. Translated: CSARDPGTGGPGEQYF.

This clonotype was counted ten times or more. The rearrangement uses TRBV28 and TRBJ2-1, with 12 bases fitting TRBD2. The ends lost 6 bases at V and 3 bases at J; junction bases unmatched: 3. Germline assignment: CDR1 MDHEN and CDR2 SYDVKM. There are 15 residues in the CDR3. CDR3 sequence (DNA): TGTGCCAGCAGCCCACTAGCGGGGGGCTACAATGAGCAGTTCTTC. Its translation is CASSPLAGGYNEQFF.